The 9 T cell receptor beta chains reported below all come from one sample, sequenced in a study of T cell responses to AZD1222 COVID-19 vaccine. Generated by immunoSEQ multiplex PCR, the TCRdb table keeps only in-frame clones and is missing some. Of approximately 150,000 clones listed, just over 90% are singletons. The input for sequencing was peripheral blood, taken 28 days after the second AZD1222 dose. These receptors originate from an adult who received the AZD1222 COVID-19 vaccine.

The chain couples TRBV3-1 (or the pseudogene TRBV3-2) to TRBJ1-4; 8 nucleotides agree with TRBD1. The CDR3 extends over 16 amino acids. The V gene end was trimmed by 3 bases and the J gene end by 3 bases; junction bases not matched to a gene: 6. Germline values: CDR1 LGHDT, CDR2 YNNKEL (reference sequence). CDR3 residues: CASSQNRGLANEKLFF. For the CDR3, the DNA is TGTGCCAGCAGCCAGAACAGGGGGTTGGCTAATGAAAAACTGTTTTTT.

The chain carries TRBV27 and TRBJ2-3, with 7 bases matching TRBD2. CDR1 is MNHEY and CDR2 is SMNVEV in the germline V gene (reference sequence). V shed 3 bases and J 0 bases; nucleotides not matched to a gene: 9. The CDR3 runs to 17 residues. This chain's CDR3 is CASSFWGSAGSTDTQYF. For the CDR3, the DNA is TGTGCCAGCAGTTTTTGGGGGTCAGCGGGGAGCACAGATACGCAGTATTTT.

The rearrangement joins TRBV9 to TRBJ2-3, with 8 bases matching TRBD2. V shed 4 bases, J shed 0 bases, and the junction held 7 bases outside the gene matches. This CDR3 region has 16 residues. Germline CDR1 is SGDLS and CDR2 is YYNGEE. This CDR3 is CASSPTGTRSTDTQYF. The CDR3 nucleotides are TGTGCCAGCAGCCCAACCGGGACTAGGAGCACAGATACGCAGTATTTT.

The CDR3 DNA reads TGTGCCAGCAGCTTGGGAGCTAACTATGGCTACACCTTC. Its protein product is CASSLGANYGYTF. The chain links TRBV11-1 to TRBJ1-2; D is uncertain. The germline V gene encodes CDR1 SGHAT and CDR2 FQDESV (reference sequence). V dropped 3 bases and J dropped 0 bases, with 5 bases sitting between them. There are 13 residues in the CDR3. Variable domain in full (rest from reference TRBV11-1 and TRBJ1-2): EAEVAQSPRYKITEKSQAVAFWCDPISGHATLYWYRQILGQGPELLVQFQDESVVDDSQLPKDRFSAERLKGVDSTLKIQPAELGDSAMYLCASSLGANYGYTFGSGTRLTVV.

The CDR3 region is CASSLSSSGRLEQYF. CDR3 coding DNA: TGTGCCAGCAGCTTAAGTTCTAGCGGGAGGCTCGAGCAGTACTTC. The chain joins TRBV7-3 to TRBJ2-7; 11 bases match TRBD2. Germline V lookup: CDR1 SGHTA, CDR2 FQGTGA. CDR3 size: 15 residues. Trimming took 1 base from V and 6 from J; bases not matched to a gene: 5.

The chain has TRBV5-1 and TRBJ2-3, with 12 positions matching TRBD2. This CDR3 has 17 amino acids. Per the germline V gene, CDR1 is SGHRS and CDR2 is YFSETQ. The J segment lost 6 bases and the V segment lost 2 bases, leaving 10 bases of the junction unmatched. The CDR3 nucleotides read TGCGCCAGCAGCTTCGGGCTAGCGGGAGGGCCAGGGGATACGCAGTATTTT. This translates into CASSFGLAGGPGDTQYF.

The chain couples TRBV18 to TRBJ1-5; TRBD1 aligns across 9 bases. The CDR3 loop spans 12 amino acids. Germline loops: CDR1 KGHSH, CDR2 LQKENI. V lost 8 bases, J lost 5 bases, and 1 base stayed unmatched. The CDR3 DNA is TGTGCCAGCCGACAGGGGGATCAGCCCCAGCATTTT. It encodes CASRQGDQPQHF.

As concerns this clone: At one of its ends the junction is not consistent with the germline gene, which may arise from a read error. This chain links TRBV18 with TRBJ1-1; a possible D gene is TRBD1 (6 bases). Germline CDR1 is KGHSH and CDR2 is LQKENI. The CDR3 sequence is 12 residues long. CDR3 sequence (DNA): TGTGCCAGCTCTCCACAGGGAACGGAAGCTTTCTTT. Translating it yields CASSPQGTEAFF.

The chain employs TRBV2 and TRBJ1-1; TRBD1 matches 7 bases. Unmatched junction bases numbered 4, after V lost 6 bases and J lost 0 bases. Germline CDR1 is SNHLY and CDR2 is FYNNEI. CDR3 length: 14 amino acids. The CDR3 sequence: CASRDQGVNTEAFF. The DNA of the CDR3 is TGTGCCAGCAGGGACCAGGGGGTGAACACTGAAGCTTTCTTT.